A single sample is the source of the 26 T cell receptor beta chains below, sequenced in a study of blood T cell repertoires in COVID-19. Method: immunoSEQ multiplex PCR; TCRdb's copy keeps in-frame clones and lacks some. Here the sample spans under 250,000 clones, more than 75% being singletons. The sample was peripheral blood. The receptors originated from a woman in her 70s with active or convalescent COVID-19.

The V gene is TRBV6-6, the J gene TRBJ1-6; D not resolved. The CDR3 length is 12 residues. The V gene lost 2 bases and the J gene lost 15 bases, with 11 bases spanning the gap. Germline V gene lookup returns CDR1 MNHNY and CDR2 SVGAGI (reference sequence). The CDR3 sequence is CASSYLGEVLHF. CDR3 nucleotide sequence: TGTGCCAGCAGTTACCTGGGAGAGGTCCTCCACTTT.

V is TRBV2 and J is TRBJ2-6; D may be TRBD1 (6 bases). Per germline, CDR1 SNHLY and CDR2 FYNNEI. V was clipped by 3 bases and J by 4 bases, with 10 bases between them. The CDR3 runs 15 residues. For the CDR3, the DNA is TGTGCCAGCAGTGAGGGGGCGCGAGGGGCCAACGTCCTGACTTTC. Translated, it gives CASSEGARGANVLTF. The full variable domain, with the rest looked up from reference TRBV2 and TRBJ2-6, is EPEVTQTPSHQVTQMGQEVILRCVPISNHLYFYWYRQILGQKVEFLVSFYNNEISEKSEIFDDQFSVERPDGSNFTLKIRSTKLEDSAMYFCASSEGARGANVLTFGAGSRLTVL.

The DNA for the CDR3 is TGTGCCAGCAGTGAAATGGGCAAGACACCCCTCCACTTT. Protein: CASSEMGKTPLHF. The V and J genes are TRBV6-1 and TRBJ1-6; no clear D gene. The CDR3 extends over 13 amino acids. CDR1 is MNHNS, CDR2 SASEGT, per germline. Trimming left V 2 bases short and J 11 bases short, with 10 bases between.

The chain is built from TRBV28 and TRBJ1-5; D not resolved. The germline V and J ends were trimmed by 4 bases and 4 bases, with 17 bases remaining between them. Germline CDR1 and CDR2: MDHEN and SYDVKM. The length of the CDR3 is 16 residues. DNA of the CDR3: TGTGCCAGCAGTTCTATCATAGCTAATTATAATCAGCCCCAGCATTTT. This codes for CASSSIIANYNQPQHF.

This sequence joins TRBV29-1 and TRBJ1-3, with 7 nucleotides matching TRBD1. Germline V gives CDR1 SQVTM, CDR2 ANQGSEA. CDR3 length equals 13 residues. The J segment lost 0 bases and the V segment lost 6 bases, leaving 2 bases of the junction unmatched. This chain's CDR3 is CSVTGDSGNTIYF. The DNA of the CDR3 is TGCAGCGTCACAGGGGACTCTGGAAACACCATATATTTT.

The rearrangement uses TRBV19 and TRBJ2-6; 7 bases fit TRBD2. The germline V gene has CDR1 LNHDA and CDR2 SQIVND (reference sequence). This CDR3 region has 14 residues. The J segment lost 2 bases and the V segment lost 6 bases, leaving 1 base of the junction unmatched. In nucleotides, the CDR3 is TGTGCCAGTAGGGGGAGGGCTGGGGCCAACGTCCTGACTTTC. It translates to CASRGRAGANVLTF.

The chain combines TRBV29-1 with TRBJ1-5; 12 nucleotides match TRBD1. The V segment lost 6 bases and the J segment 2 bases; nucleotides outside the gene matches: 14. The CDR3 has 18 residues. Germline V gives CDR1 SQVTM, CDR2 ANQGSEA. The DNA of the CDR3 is TGCAGCGTCAGCTTTTCTTCGGGACAGGGGGCTCGCAATCAGCCCCAGCATTTT. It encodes CSVSFSSGQGARNQPQHF.

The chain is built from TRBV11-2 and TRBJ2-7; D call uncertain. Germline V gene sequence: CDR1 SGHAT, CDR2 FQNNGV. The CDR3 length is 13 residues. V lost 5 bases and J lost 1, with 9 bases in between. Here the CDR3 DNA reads TGTGCCAGCAGCCCCATGGCTTCCTACGAGCAGTACTTC. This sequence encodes CASSPMASYEQYF. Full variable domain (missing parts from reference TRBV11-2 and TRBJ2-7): EAGVAQSPRYKIIEKRQSVAFWCNPISGHATLYWYQQILGQGPKLLIQFQNNGVVDDSQLPKDRFSAERLKGVDSTLKIQPAKLEDSAVYLCASSPMASYEQYFGPGTRLTVT.

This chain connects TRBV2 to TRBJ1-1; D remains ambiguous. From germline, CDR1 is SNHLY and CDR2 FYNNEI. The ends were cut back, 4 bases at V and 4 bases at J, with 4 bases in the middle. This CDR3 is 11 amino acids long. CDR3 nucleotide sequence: TGTGCCAGCAGTGTTCTCACTGAAGCTTTCTTT. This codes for CASSVLTEAFF.

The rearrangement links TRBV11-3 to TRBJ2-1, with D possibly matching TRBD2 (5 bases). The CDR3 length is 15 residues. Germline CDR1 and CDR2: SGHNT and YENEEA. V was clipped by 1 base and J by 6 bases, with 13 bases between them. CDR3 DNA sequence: TGTGCCAGCAGCTTAGGGCTAGGCGGGTCCAATGAGCAGTTCTTC. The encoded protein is CASSLGLGGSNEQFF.

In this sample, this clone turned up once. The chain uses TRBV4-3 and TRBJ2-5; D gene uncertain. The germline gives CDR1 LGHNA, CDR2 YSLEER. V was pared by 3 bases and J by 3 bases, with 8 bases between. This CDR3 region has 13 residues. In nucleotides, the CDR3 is TGCGCCAGCAGCCAGCGTGTGGAAGAGACCCAGTACTTC. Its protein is CASSQRVEETQYF.

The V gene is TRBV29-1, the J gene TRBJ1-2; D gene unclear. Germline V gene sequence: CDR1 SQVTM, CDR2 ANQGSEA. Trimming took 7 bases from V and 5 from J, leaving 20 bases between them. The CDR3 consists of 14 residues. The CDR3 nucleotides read TGCAGCGACCTCCCCGTCAGCGACCAATATGGCTACACCTTC. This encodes CSDLPVSDQYGYTF.

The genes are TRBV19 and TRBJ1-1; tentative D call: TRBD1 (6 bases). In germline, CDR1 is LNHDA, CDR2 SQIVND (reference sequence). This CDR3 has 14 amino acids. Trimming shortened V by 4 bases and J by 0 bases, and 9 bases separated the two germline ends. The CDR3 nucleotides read TGTGCCAGTAGTACGGGACACCTGAACACTGAAGCTTTCTTT. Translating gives CASSTGHLNTEAFF.

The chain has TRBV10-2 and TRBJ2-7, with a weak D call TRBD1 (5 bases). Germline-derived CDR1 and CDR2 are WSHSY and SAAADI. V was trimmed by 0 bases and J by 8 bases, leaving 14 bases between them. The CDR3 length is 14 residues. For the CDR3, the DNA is TGCGCCAGCAGTGAGTCAGGGCAGGGAAATCAGCAGTACTTC. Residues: CASSESGQGNQQYF.

This chain's CDR3 is CASRRGRADEAFF. The CDR3 DNA reads as TGTGCCAGTAGACGGGGGAGGGCGGATGAAGCTTTCTTT. This rearrangement joins TRBV19 to TRBJ1-1; D perhaps matches TRBD1 (5 bases). Germline assignment: CDR1 LNHDA and CDR2 SQIVND (reference sequence). V dropped 6 bases and J dropped 7 bases, with 15 bases sitting between them. The CDR3 sequence is 13 residues long.

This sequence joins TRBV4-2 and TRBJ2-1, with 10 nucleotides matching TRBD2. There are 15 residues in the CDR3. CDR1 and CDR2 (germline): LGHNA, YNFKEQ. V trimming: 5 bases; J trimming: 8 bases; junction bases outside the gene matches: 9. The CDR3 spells CASSRAGGERDEQFF. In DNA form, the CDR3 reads TGTGCCAGCAGCAGAGCGGGGGGGGAAAGGGATGAGCAGTTCTTC.

DNA for the CDR3: TGTGCCAGCAGCTTAGACAGGGGCCGCGATACGCAGTATTTT. This translates into CASSLDRGRDTQYF. This sequence joins TRBV5-6 and TRBJ2-3; TRBD1 matches 8 bases. This CDR3 spans 14 amino acids. Germline V gene lookup returns CDR1 SGHDT and CDR2 YYEEEE. Unmatched junction bases numbered 5, after V lost 2 bases and J lost 6 bases.

CDR3 sequence (DNA): TGTGCCAGCGGGGGGACAGGGACGGTTAGGAATCAGCCCCAGCATTTT. Translated, it gives CASGGTGTVRNQPQHF. The chain couples TRBV2 to TRBJ1-5; 9 bases are shared with TRBD1. V lost 8 bases and J lost 4; bases outside the gene matches: 12. The CDR3 sequence is 16 residues long. Germline CDR1 and CDR2: SNHLY and FYNNEI.

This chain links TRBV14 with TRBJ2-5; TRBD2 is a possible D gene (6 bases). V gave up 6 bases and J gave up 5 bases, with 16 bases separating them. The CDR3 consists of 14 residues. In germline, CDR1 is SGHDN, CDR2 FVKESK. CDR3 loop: CASRRDSRGETQYF. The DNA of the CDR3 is TGTGCCAGCAGACGGGACTCCAGAGGGGAGACCCAGTACTTC.

CDR3 bases: TGTGCCAGCAGCTTAGCGACTAGCCCAGATACGCAGTATTTT. This sequence encodes CASSLATSPDTQYF. The V call is TRBV11-2, the J call TRBJ2-3, with TRBD2 matching over 7 bases. The CDR3 runs to 14 residues. Germline V gene sequence: CDR1 SGHAT, CDR2 FQNNGV. J was trimmed by 4 bases and V by 1 base; bases with no gene match: 2.

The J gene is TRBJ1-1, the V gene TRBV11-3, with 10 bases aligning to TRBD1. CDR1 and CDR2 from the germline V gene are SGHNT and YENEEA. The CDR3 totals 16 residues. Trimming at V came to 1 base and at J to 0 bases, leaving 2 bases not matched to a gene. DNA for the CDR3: TGTGCCAGCAGCTTAGGACAGGGGGCGGTGAACACTGAAGCTTTCTTT. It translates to CASSLGQGAVNTEAFF. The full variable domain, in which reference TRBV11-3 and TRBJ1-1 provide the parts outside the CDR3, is EAGVVQSPRYKIIEKKQPVAFWCNPISGHNTLYWYLQNLGQGPELLIRYENEEAVDDSQLPKDRFSAERLKGVDSTLKIQPAELGDSAVYLCASSLGQGAVNTEAFFGQGTRLTVV.

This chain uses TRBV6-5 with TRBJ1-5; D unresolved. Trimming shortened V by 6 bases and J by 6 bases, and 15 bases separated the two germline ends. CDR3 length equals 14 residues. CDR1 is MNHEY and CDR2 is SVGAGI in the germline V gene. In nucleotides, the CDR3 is TGTGCCAGCAGCCCCCGACAAGTGGCTCAGCCCCAGCATTTT. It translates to CASSPRQVAQPQHF.

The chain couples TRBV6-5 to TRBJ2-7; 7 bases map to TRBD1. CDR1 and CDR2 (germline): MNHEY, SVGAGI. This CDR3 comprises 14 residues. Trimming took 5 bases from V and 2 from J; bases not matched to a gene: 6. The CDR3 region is CASSRGQAAYEQYF. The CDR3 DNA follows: TGTGCCAGCAGTCGTGGACAGGCCGCCTACGAGCAGTACTTC.

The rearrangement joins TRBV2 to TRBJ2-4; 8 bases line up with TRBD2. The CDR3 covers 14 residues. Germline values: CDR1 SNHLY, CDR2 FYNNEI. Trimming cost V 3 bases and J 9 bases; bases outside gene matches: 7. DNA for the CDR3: TGTGCCAGCAGTGATCGGACTAGCAGTCGCATTCAGTACTTC. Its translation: CASSDRTSSRIQYF.

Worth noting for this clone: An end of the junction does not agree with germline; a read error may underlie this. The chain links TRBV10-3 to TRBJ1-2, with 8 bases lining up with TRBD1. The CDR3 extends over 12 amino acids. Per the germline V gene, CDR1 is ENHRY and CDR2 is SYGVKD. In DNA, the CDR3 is TGTGCCCTCAGGGCTACAGGGGGTGGCTACACCTTC. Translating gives CALRATGGGYTF.

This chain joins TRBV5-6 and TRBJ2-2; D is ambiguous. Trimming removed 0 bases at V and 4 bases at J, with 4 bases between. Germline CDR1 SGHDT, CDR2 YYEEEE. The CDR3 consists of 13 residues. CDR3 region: CASSLAVTGELFF. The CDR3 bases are TGTGCCAGCAGCTTGGCCGTCACCGGGGAGCTGTTTTTT.